The sequence of this T cell receptor (beta chain) was determined in a study of T cell responses to AZD1222 COVID-19 vaccine (dated by TCRdb to about 2021). In terms of the full investigation: AZD1222 recipients whose second dose came at about 4 weeks and those whose second dose came at about 12 weeks were combined into one group, since spike-specific TCR depth and breadth did not differ between the two schedules. TCR sequencing covered more than 230 trial participants: nearly 210 given two doses of AZD1222 and approximately 25 given two doses of MenACWY control vaccine. Trial participants were enrolled into age subgroups of 18-55, 56-69 and 70-plus years, which contained about 150, 27 and 61 TCR-sequenced participants, respectively. Overall study outcomes, separate from this receptor: After two AZD1222 doses, spike-specific TCR breadth and depth were significantly higher than at day 0 and than in MenACWY recipients. Participants were mostly white British and included more females than males, and it was suggested by the authors that clonal diversity may have been underestimated. Because no samples from the day 14 peak response were available, repertoires could be characterized only after the peak T cell response. The vaccine-associated CD4 TCRs covered the entire spike protein, and the dominant responses fell in regions 160-218 and 743-854. Epitopes outside the regions mutated in the B.1.351 and B.1.1.7 variants were reportedly recognized by nearly half of the unique spike-specific TCRs. Only five or six AZD1222 recipients were SARS-CoV-2 seropositive at baseline, limiting conclusions about previously exposed vaccinees. The 56-69-year group was small, and its depth increase did not reach significance, likely because of low power.

The CDR3 regions of human TCRbeta chains were analyzed by immunosequencing. As for the authors' bioinformatics: TCRs in the repertoires were compared against a reference library of SARS-CoV-2-specific TCRs that had been generated with the MIRA antigen-specificity platform. Breadth was defined as the fraction of unique TCRs that were SARS-CoV-2-associated, and depth was defined as the fraction of total T cells that were SARS-CoV-2-associated. Using the MIRA data, each spike-specific TCR was mapped to the spike region that the TCR reacts to and placed in a CD4 or CD8 class. Log10-transformed breadth and depth values were compared by one-way ANOVA with Sidak's multiple comparisons tests. The source is immuneACCESS, and TCRdb retained only in-frame sequences with V and J called. Part of the clones is not carried over; for the studies checked, unresolved V genes explain less than half of this, and the remainder is unexplained. V, J and clone size are taken as reported in that table, and D and trimming were inferred from the DNA itself. A total of 100,000 or so clones appear in this sample, roughly 85% of them only once. 5.5% to 7% of the sample belongs to the ten largest clones.

This sample's time point label indicates: baseline before first vaccination. The vaccinee samples were drawn from two UK trials, COV001 and COV002, one of which was a single-blind randomized controlled phase 2/3 trial testing AZD1222 (ChAdOx1 nCoV-19) in healthy adults. For TCRbeta chain sequencing, PBMC samples were collected from trial participants at day 0 and at day 28 after the second dose. Turning to this clone: Its antigen remains unidentified. Nothing much larger sits one base from this clone, and base qualities are not available.

The CDR3 measures 13 amino acids from cysteine to phenylalanine. CDR3 DNA is the only sequence kept; it has 39 bases, read in frame from the first base. CDR1 and CDR2, per the germline V gene, are SQVTM and ANQGSEA. The junction shows trimming of 4 bases on V and 6 bases on J, plus 12 bases between the germline ends. The starting material was peripheral blood, obtained on day 0 of AZD1222 vaccination. The receptor chain draws on TRBV29-1 and TRBJ2-2; the D region possibly corresponds to TRBD1 (6 bases align). The clonotype comes from an adult in good health. The DNA sequence is TGCAGCGTTGTGGGGGCGTTGGCCGGGGAGCTGTTTTTT. Translation gives CSVVGALAGELFF.